The T cell receptor beta chain under discussion was sequenced for a study of control samples from healthy donors and cancer patients. Trimming stripped 3 bases from V and 1 base from J, with 12 bases between. Germline values: CDR1 LNHDA, CDR2 SQIVND (reference sequence). The CDR3 is 15 amino acids. Generated by immunoSEQ multiplex PCR, the TCRdb table keeps only in-frame clones and is missing some. The table shows 120,000 or so clones, with 85% to 95% occurring only once. Input material: blood. The TCR was taken from a man aged 25 to 45 in good health. This chain uses TRBV19 with TRBJ1-1; D is ambiguous. CDR3 in DNA: TGTGCCAGTAGTATGCCGAGCAGTTCGAACACTGAAGCTTTCTTT. It specifies CASSMPSSSNTEAFF. Based on the CDR3 plus reference TRBV19 and TRBJ1-1, the full variable domain is DGGITQSPKYLFRKEGQNVTLSCEQNLNHDAMYWYRQDPGQGLRLIYYSQIVNDFQKGDIAEGYSVSREKKESFPLTVTSAQKNPTAFYLCASSMPSSSNTEAFFGQGTRLTVV.